Below, 19 T cell receptor beta chains from the same sample are listed, as sequenced in a study of blood T cell repertoires in COVID-19. Only in-frame clones appear in the TCRdb table, and some are missing; sequencing was by immunoSEQ multiplex PCR. The sample yields about 66,000 clones, roughly nine tenths seen once. Sequenced: peripheral blood. Receptors were obtained from a man between 60 and 70 years old with acute or convalescent COVID-19.

The chain is built from TRBV7-9 and TRBJ1-2; the match to TRBD1 covers 10 bases. The CDR3 runs to 15 residues. Germline-derived CDR1 and CDR2 are SEHNR and FQNEAQ (reference sequence). The junction had 8 bases not matched to a gene; V was cut back by 6 bases and J by 4 bases. This CDR3 reads CASSRYRDRGYGYTF. Here the CDR3 DNA reads TGTGCCAGCAGTCGTTATCGGGACAGGGGCTATGGCTACACCTTC.

The rearrangement links TRBV6-5 to TRBJ2-5; D possibly corresponds to TRBD2 (6 bases). The CDR3 consists of 13 residues. Trimming left V 6 bases short and J 6 bases short, with 14 bases between. The germline CDR1 and CDR2 sequences are MNHEY and SVGAGI. The CDR3 spells CASSPEGRKTQYF. The CDR3, as DNA: TGTGCCAGCAGCCCGGAGGGACGAAAGACCCAGTACTTC.

This sequence joins TRBV19 and TRBJ1-1, with D possibly TRBD1 on 5 matching bases. V was clipped by 0 bases and J by 6 bases, with 8 bases between them. The CDR3 contains 13 residues. Germline V CDR1 and CDR2: LNHDA, SQIVND (reference sequence). In DNA form, the CDR3 reads TGTGCCAGTAGTATAGACAGGGTTGCTGAAGCTTTCTTT. Protein sequence: CASSIDRVAEAFF.

This rearrangement joins TRBV5-5 to TRBJ2-7; TRBD1 might be the D (6 bases). The germline V and J ends were trimmed by 0 bases and 7 bases, with 14 bases remaining between them. The CDR3 sequence is 14 residues long. Germline CDR1 SGHKS, CDR2 YYEKEE (reference sequence). The CDR3 DNA reads as TGTGCCAGCAGCTTGGCACAGGGAACAAGGGAGCAGTACTTC. It translates to CASSLAQGTREQYF.

The chain recombines TRBV11-2 with TRBJ1-2; 7 positions match TRBD1. Germline V gene lookup returns CDR1 SGHAT and CDR2 FQNNGV. V lost 5 bases and J lost 5; bases outside the gene matches: 5. The CDR3 has 13 residues. The CDR3 is CASSTTGSYGYTF. The CDR3 DNA follows: TGTGCCAGCAGCACGACAGGGAGTTATGGCTACACCTTC. Looking up the rest from reference TRBV11-2 and TRBJ1-2 gives the full variable domain: EAGVAQSPRYKIIEKRQSVAFWCNPISGHATLYWYQQILGQGPKLLIQFQNNGVVDDSQLPKDRFSAERLKGVDSTLKIQPAKLEDSAVYLCASSTTGSYGYTFGSGTRLTVV.

This chain uses TRBV5-5 with TRBJ2-6; possibly TRBD1 for D (5 bases). V dropped 4 bases and J dropped 0 bases, with 11 bases sitting between them. Germline V lookup: CDR1 SGHKS, CDR2 YYEKEE (reference sequence). The CDR3 has 16 amino acids. The CDR3 DNA reads TGTGCCAGCAGCCAGGGATCGTCCTCTGGGGCCAACGTCCTGACTTTC. Its protein product is CASSQGSSSGANVLTF.

This clone was detected once. CDR3 residues: CASSGMRGFSYEQYF. The CDR3, as DNA: TGTGCCAGCAGCGGAATGCGGGGGTTCTCCTACGAGCAGTACTTC. V is TRBV11-2 and J is TRBJ2-7, with 7 positions matching TRBD2. The CDR3 contains 15 residues. Trimming cost V 5 bases and J 0 bases; bases outside gene matches: 7. Germline loops: CDR1 SGHAT, CDR2 FQNNGV.

The chain has TRBV24-1 and TRBJ1-2; D remains ambiguous. This CDR3 has 12 residues. The V gene's germline CDR1 is KGHDR and CDR2 SFDVKD. V was clipped by 6 bases and J by 2 bases, with 6 bases between them. The CDR3 reads CATSRQNYGYTF. As DNA, the CDR3 is TGTGCCACCAGTCGTCAGAACTATGGCTACACCTTC.

The chain employs TRBV20-1 and TRBJ2-5, with 9 bases matching TRBD2. CDR1 and CDR2 from the germline V gene are DFQATT and SNEGSKA (reference sequence). The CDR3 covers 12 residues. V was pared by 3 bases and J by 5 bases, with 1 base of the junction left unmatched. The CDR3 reads CSASGLAETQYF. In nucleotides, the CDR3 is TGCAGTGCTAGTGGACTAGCGGAGACCCAGTACTTC.

The chain joins TRBV24-1 to TRBJ2-2; TRBD2 aligns across 7 bases. The germline V gene encodes CDR1 KGHDR and CDR2 SFDVKD. The CDR3 is 13 amino acids. V shed 9 bases and J 1 base; nucleotides not matched to a gene: 1. The CDR3 loop is CATRGGNTGELFF. In nucleotides, the CDR3 is TGTGCCACCCGCGGGGGGAACACCGGGGAGCTGTTTTTT.

J is TRBJ2-1 and V is TRBV28; 10 bases fit TRBD1. Germline assignment: CDR1 MDHEN and CDR2 SYDVKM. V trimming: 3 bases; J trimming: 5 bases; junction bases outside the gene matches: 7. CDR3 size: 16 residues. The CDR3 DNA follows: TGTGCCAGCAGTTTTCCCGGGACAGGGGCGAACAATGAGCAGTTCTTC. Its protein is CASSFPGTGANNEQFF.

This chain uses TRBV7-8 with TRBJ2-2; a weak D match, TRBD1 (5 bases). The CDR3 has 17 residues. Trimming left V 1 base short and J 7 bases short, with 19 bases between. Germline-derived CDR1 and CDR2 are SGHVS and FQNEAQ. The CDR3 DNA follows: TGTGCCAGCAGCTTAGTTAACCCCAGGGTCTTTGGCGGGGAGCTGTTTTTT. It specifies CASSLVNPRVFGGELFF.

The chain recombines TRBV6-5 with TRBJ1-2; D might be TRBD1 (6 bases). CDR1 is MNHEY, CDR2 SVGAGI, per germline. The V gene lost 2 bases and the J gene lost 7 bases, with 11 bases spanning the gap. This CDR3 has 13 amino acids. The chain's CDR3 is CASSYLGGGGYTF. The CDR3 nucleotides are TGTGCCAGCAGTTACCTAGGGGGTGGTGGCTACACCTTC.

This clone was seen once. The chain links TRBV3-1 (or the pseudogene TRBV3-2) to TRBJ2-3; no definite D call. V was shortened by 1 base and J by 6 bases, with 17 bases between the two germline ends. Germline V gene data show CDR1 as LGHDT and CDR2 as YNNKEL (reference sequence). The CDR3 is 16 amino acids. CDR3 bases: TGTGCCAGCAGCCAAGGATTGAGGCTTACGGCGGATACGCAGTATTTT. It yields the protein CASSQGLRLTADTQYF.

The rearrangement joins TRBV9 to TRBJ1-5, with D perhaps TRBD1 (5 bases). This CDR3 comprises 13 residues. V lost 0 bases, J lost 4 bases, and 5 bases lay in between. Germline V CDR1 and CDR2: SGDLS, YYNGEE. The CDR3 sequence is CASSVGQNQPQHF. The CDR3 DNA reads TGTGCCAGCAGCGTAGGACAGAATCAGCCCCAGCATTTT.

The chain couples TRBV5-4 to TRBJ1-4; D may be TRBD1 (5 bases). The CDR3 covers 14 residues. Between the trimmed V and J ends, which lost 2 bases and 1 base, there was a span of 6 bases. Looked up from germline, CDR1 is SGHNT and CDR2 is YYREEE (reference sequence). CDR3 nucleotides: TGTGCCAGCAGCTTACAGGAAACTAATGAAAAACTGTTTTTT. Residues: CASSLQETNEKLFF.

This chain uses TRBV27 with TRBJ1-1; D gene ambiguous. This CDR3 is built from 13 residues. The germline V gene has CDR1 MNHEY and CDR2 SMNVEV (reference sequence). V was clipped by 7 bases and J by 2 bases, with 11 bases between them. The CDR3 spells CASTPRGNTEAFF. The CDR3 DNA reads TGTGCCAGCACTCCCCGAGGTAACACTGAAGCTTTCTTT.

The chain joins TRBV29-1 to TRBJ1-1; D perhaps matches TRBD1 (5 bases). The CDR3 loop spans 14 amino acids. Germline V gene sequence: CDR1 SQVTM, CDR2 ANQGSEA. The germline V and J ends were trimmed by 6 bases and 11 bases, with 25 bases remaining between them. The CDR3 sequence is CSVRLDSAPTSAFF. CDR3 nucleotide sequence: TGCAGCGTCCGACTCGACAGCGCCCCGACTTCGGCTTTCTTT.

This chain joins TRBV3-1 (or the pseudogene TRBV3-2) and TRBJ1-2; D call uncertain. The germline V and J ends were trimmed by 6 bases and 3 bases, with 26 bases remaining between them. The CDR3 spans 18 residues. Germline CDR1 is LGHDT and CDR2 is YNNKEL (reference sequence). The CDR3 DNA reads as TGTGCCAGCAGACACGGGTTGGTCTCGCCGATCGGGGACTATGGCTACACCTTC. It translates to CASRHGLVSPIGDYGYTF.